The 27 T cell receptor beta chains reported below all come from one sample, sequenced in a study of cytotoxic CD8 clonotypes in ibrutinib-treated CLL. This table comes from immunoSEQ multiplex PCR, and its TCRdb copy is limited to in-frame clones, with some not included. The sample has tens of thousands of clones; nearly 70% are singletons. Source: PBMCs, taken after 12 months of ibrutinib treatment. All receptors come from a human donor with chronic lymphocytic leukemia.

This clone was observed a single time. The V gene is TRBV4-1, the J gene TRBJ2-1, with D unresolved. CDR3 length: 17 residues. The germline V gene has CDR1 MGHRA and CDR2 YSYEKL. V dropped 3 bases and J dropped 0 bases, with 15 bases sitting between them. CDR3 DNA: TGCGCCAGCAGCCATTATACGACCCTTAGCTCCTACAATGAGCAGTTCTTC. It codes for CASSHYTTLSSYNEQFF.

The chain employs TRBV27 and TRBJ2-5; possible D gene TRBD2, 5 bases. V was pared by 0 bases and J by 0 bases, with 14 bases between. The CDR3 has 17 residues. Germline V CDR1 and CDR2: MNHEY, SMNVEV (reference sequence). Written as DNA, the CDR3 is TGTGCCAGCAGTTTATCGATGAGCGGCCACAACCAAGAGACCCAGTACTTC. Amino acids: CASSLSMSGHNQETQYF.

V gene TRBV7-2 combines with J gene TRBJ2-7; 9 bases map to TRBD2. Germline V gene sequence: CDR1 SGHTA, CDR2 FQGNSA. The CDR3 length is 15 residues. V shed 5 bases and J 7 bases; nucleotides not matched to a gene: 12. This CDR3 is CASSKVAGVNLEQYF. As DNA, the CDR3 is TGTGCCAGCAGCAAGGTAGCGGGAGTGAATCTTGAGCAGTACTTC.

The chain carries TRBV18 and TRBJ2-1; 8 bases match TRBD2. V shed 2 bases and J 4 bases; nucleotides not matched to a gene: 4. The CDR3 has 15 amino acids. CDR1 and CDR2 (germline): KGHSH, LQKENI. As DNA, the CDR3 is TGTGCCAGCTCACCAGAGAGCGGGAGTTACAATGAGCAGTTCTTC. Translating gives CASSPESGSYNEQFF.

This clone was picked up one time. The chain uses TRBV2 and TRBJ2-7; no reliable D call. This CDR3 has 13 amino acids. V was shortened by 4 bases and J by 3 bases, with 10 bases between the two germline ends. The germline V gene encodes CDR1 SNHLY and CDR2 FYNNEI. In nucleotides, the CDR3 is TGTGCCAGCAGTGTGAAAGGGAACTACGAGCAGTACTTC. This encodes CASSVKGNYEQYF. Based on the CDR3 plus reference TRBV2 and TRBJ2-7, the full variable domain is EPEVTQTPSHQVTQMGQEVILRCVPISNHLYFYWYRQILGQKVEFLVSFYNNEISEKSEIFDDQFSVERPDGSNFTLKIRSTKLEDSAMYFCASSVKGNYEQYFGPGTRLTVT.

The chain is built from TRBV12-5 and TRBJ1-3, with D perhaps TRBD1 (5 bases). V lost 0 bases and J lost 3, with 12 bases in between. CDR1 and CDR2 from the germline V gene are LGHNT and FRNRAP. The CDR3 totals 16 residues. CDR3 in amino acids: CASGLVSTGVGNTIYF. DNA for the CDR3: TGTGCTAGTGGTTTGGTGTCTACGGGGGTTGGAAACACCATATATTTT.

This clone showed up just once. The J gene is TRBJ1-3, the V gene TRBV5-1; 7 nucleotides align to TRBD1. Germline lookup yields CDR1 SGHRS and CDR2 YFSETQ. There are 18 residues in the CDR3. The V and J ends lost 3 bases and 0 bases, in that order; junction bases with no gene match: 12. The CDR3 nucleotides read TGCGCCAGCAGCTCGCCGGCGGCAGGGGGGATCTCTGGAAACACCATATATTTT. Translated, it gives CASSSPAAGGISGNTIYF.

The chain is built from TRBV2 and TRBJ2-7; D not certain. Germline V lookup: CDR1 SNHLY, CDR2 FYNNEI. The CDR3 extends over 12 amino acids. Between the trimmed V and J ends, which lost 5 bases and 2 bases, there was a span of 7 bases. Here the CDR3 DNA reads TGTGCCAGCAGTTCTCACACCTACGAGCAGTACTTC. Its translation is CASSSHTYEQYF.

This clone was seen only a few times. The J gene is TRBJ2-1, the V gene TRBV5-1; 8 bases fit TRBD2. V shed 4 bases and J 4 bases; nucleotides not matched to a gene: 7. The length of the CDR3 is 15 residues. The germline CDR1 and CDR2 sequences are SGHRS and YFSETQ. CDR3 bases: TGCGCCAGCAGCCTGGAGGTAGCGGGATACAATGAGCAGTTCTTC. Protein: CASSLEVAGYNEQFF.

The chain employs TRBV7-9 and TRBJ2-2, with 9 bases identical to TRBD2. The CDR3 extends over 15 amino acids. V lost 3 bases to trimming and J lost 6 bases; unmatched junction nucleotides: 5. Germline CDR1 reads SEHNR; CDR2 reads FQNEAQ (reference sequence). CDR3 loop: CASSFSLAGAGELFF. DNA for the CDR3: TGTGCCAGCAGCTTCTCCTTAGCGGGAGCCGGGGAGCTGTTTTTT. Full variable domain (outside the CDR3, taken from reference TRBV7-9 and TRBJ2-2): DTGVSQNPRHKITKRGQNVTFRCDPISEHNRLYWYRQTLGQGPEFLTYFQNEAQLEKSRLLSDRFSAERPKGSFSTLEIQRTEQGDSAMYLCASSFSLAGAGELFFGEGSRLTVL.

This clone was seen only a few times. The rearrangement uses TRBV14 and TRBJ2-1; 10 positions match TRBD2. V was pared by 0 bases and J by 6 bases, with 8 bases of the junction left unmatched. Germline assignment: CDR1 SGHDN and CDR2 FVKESK. This CDR3 comprises 17 residues. The CDR3 DNA reads TGTGCCAGCAGCCAAGAGCTAGGACTAGCGGCACCCAATGAGCAGTTCTTC. It yields the protein CASSQELGLAAPNEQFF.

The chain carries TRBV6-1 and TRBJ2-7; TRBD2 might be the D (5 bases). This CDR3 has 14 residues. V was trimmed by 4 bases and J by 4 bases, leaving 14 bases between them. In germline, CDR1 is MNHNS, CDR2 SASEGT. The chain's CDR3 is CASSGVGVVYEQYF. CDR3 sequence (DNA): TGTGCCAGCAGTGGGGTCGGGGTGGTTTACGAGCAGTACTTC.

The V call is TRBV5-1, the J call TRBJ2-1, with D tentatively TRBD1 (6 bases). CDR3 size: 14 residues. Trimming took off 3 bases at V and 3 bases at J, with 10 bases between the two ends. Germline CDR1 SGHRS, CDR2 YFSETQ. The CDR3 spells CASSSRQVYNEQFF. The CDR3, as DNA: TGCGCCAGCAGCTCTCGACAGGTCTACAATGAGCAGTTCTTC.

V usage is TRBV7-3 and J usage is TRBJ2-5, with TRBD2 matching over 7 bases. CDR3 length equals 14 residues. Germline loops: CDR1 SGHTA, CDR2 FQGTGA. J was trimmed by 3 bases and V by 2 bases; bases with no gene match: 3. The CDR3 DNA reads as TGTGCCAGCAGCTTAGGGAGGGGAGAAGAGACCCAGTACTTC. It encodes CASSLGRGEETQYF.

This clone was picked up one time. J is TRBJ1-1 and V is TRBV15; a possible D gene is TRBD1 (5 bases). The CDR3 is 15 amino acids. CDR1 is LNHNV, CDR2 YYDKDF, per germline (reference sequence). V lost 0 bases, J lost 7 bases, and 15 bases lay in between. CDR3: CATSREGQGLGEAFF. DNA for the CDR3: TGTGCCACCAGCAGAGAAGGTCAGGGACTCGGTGAAGCTTTCTTT.

The CDR3 bases are TGTGCCTGGAGTGCCCAGACGGCAGATACGCAGTATTTT. Its protein is CAWSAQTADTQYF. This chain connects TRBV30 to TRBJ2-3; D unclear. This CDR3 comprises 13 residues. Trimming removed 1 base at V and 4 bases at J, with 9 bases between. In germline, CDR1 is GTSNPN, CDR2 SVGIG (reference sequence).

This clone was seen just once. The chain couples TRBV30 to TRBJ2-3; 10 positions agree with TRBD2. Germline CDR1 reads GTSNPN; CDR2 reads SVGIG (reference sequence). V gave up 2 bases and J gave up 6 bases; unmatched junction bases: 8. This CDR3 spans 15 amino acids. In DNA form, the CDR3 reads TGTGCCTGGAGTAGGGTAGCGGGAGGTATTGATACGCAGTATTTT. It is translated as CAWSRVAGGIDTQYF.

This chain connects TRBV5-1 to TRBJ2-3; D is unclear. V was shortened by 4 bases and J by 1 base, with 16 bases between the two germline ends. Germline V gives CDR1 SGHRS, CDR2 YFSETQ. The CDR3 has 16 residues. The CDR3 DNA reads TGCGCCAGCAGCGAGACACCTAAGTTGGGCACAGATACGCAGTATTTT. Translation gives CASSETPKLGTDTQYF.

This chain joins TRBV13 and TRBJ2-3; TRBD2 matches at 13 bases. The V segment lost 4 bases and the J segment 5 bases; nucleotides outside the gene matches: 15. CDR3 length equals 19 residues. CDR1 and CDR2 (germline): PRHDT, FYEKMQ (reference sequence). Here the CDR3 DNA reads TGTGCCAGCAGCTCTATCGGACTAGCGGGAGCCCGTGTTGGAGATACGCAGTATTTT. This sequence encodes CASSSIGLAGARVGDTQYF.

As regards this clone: Additional DNA sequences in this sample encode the identical CDR3. The J gene is TRBJ2-2, the V gene TRBV28, with D maybe TRBD2 (6 bases). Germline loops: CDR1 MDHEN, CDR2 SYDVKM. Trimming left V 5 bases short and J 2 bases short, with 9 bases between. The CDR3 covers 14 residues. CDR3 loop: CASSLGTNTGELFF. CDR3 nucleotide sequence: TGTGCCAGCAGTCTCGGGACTAACACCGGGGAGCTGTTTTTT.

This chain uses TRBV29-1 with TRBJ2-3; D possibly corresponds to TRBD1 (6 bases). The CDR3 is 14 amino acids. Germline CDR1 and CDR2: SQVTM and ANQGSEA. Trimming stripped 4 bases from V and 6 bases from J, with 17 bases between. The DNA of the CDR3 is TGCAGCGTTGTTGGGGGCCGCAACACGGATACGCAGTATTTT. Protein sequence: CSVVGGRNTDTQYF.

J is TRBJ1-2 and V is TRBV6-6; weak D call: TRBD1 (6 bases). The CDR3 is 12 residues long. Trimming pared 5 bases from V and 8 bases from J, leaving 12 bases between. Germline CDR1 reads MNHNY; CDR2 reads SVGAGI (reference sequence). The CDR3: CASSAGDGGYTF. CDR3 nucleotide sequence: TGTGCCAGCAGTGCAGGGGACGGCGGCTACACCTTC.

The genes are TRBV18 and TRBJ1-4; 7 bases line up with TRBD1. V lost 4 bases to trimming and J lost 5 bases; unmatched junction nucleotides: 1. Germline assignment: CDR1 KGHSH and CDR2 LQKENI. This CDR3 region has 13 residues. CDR3 in amino acids: CASSLGGNEKLFF. CDR3 DNA: TGTGCCAGCTCACTAGGGGGCAATGAAAAACTGTTTTTT.

J is TRBJ2-2 and V is TRBV29-1; no definite D call. The CDR3 sequence is 13 residues long. The germline V gene encodes CDR1 SQVTM and CDR2 ANQGSEA. Trimming took off 6 bases at V and 0 bases at J, with 8 bases between the two ends. The CDR3 DNA reads as TGCAGCGTGTCCCTAACGAACACCGGGGAGCTGTTTTTT. It is translated as CSVSLTNTGELFF.

The V gene is TRBV16, the J gene TRBJ2-7; 9 bases are a match to TRBD2. Germline V gene sequence: CDR1 KGHSY, CDR2 FQNENV. V lost 0 bases to trimming and J lost 6 bases; unmatched junction nucleotides: 3. CDR3 length: 14 amino acids. CDR3 sequence (DNA): TGTGCCAGCAGCCAATCTAGCGGGAGTTTCGAGCAGTACTTC. Protein: CASSQSSGSFEQYF.

The CDR3 DNA reads TGTGCCAGCTCACCCAGGGGACAGGGGTACTATGGCTACACCTTC. It codes for CASSPRGQGYYGYTF. The chain couples TRBV18 to TRBJ1-2, with 10 nucleotides matching TRBD1. V dropped 3 bases and J dropped 3; count of bases not matched to a gene: 4. The germline CDR1 and CDR2 sequences are KGHSH and LQKENI. CDR3 length equals 15 residues. The whole variable domain, remainder taken from reference TRBV18 and TRBJ1-2, is NAGVMQNPRHLVRRRGQEARLRCSPMKGHSHVYWYRQLPEEGLKFMVYLQKENIIDESGMPKERFSAEFPKEGPSILRIQQVVRGDSAAYFCASSPRGQGYYGYTFGSGTRLTVV.

V gene TRBV7-3 combines with J gene TRBJ2-1; D unresolved. Germline V CDR1 and CDR2: SGHTA, FQGTGA. The CDR3 is 15 residues long. With 4 bases removed from V and 5 bases from J, the gap between germline ends came to 15 bases. CDR3 sequence (DNA): TGTGCCAGCAGCTCCTTGGGGAATTTGGACAATGAGCAGTTCTTC. This translates into CASSSLGNLDNEQFF.